The sequence of this T cell receptor (beta chain) was determined in a study of cytomegalovirus exposure and HLA in healthy donors (dated by TCRdb to about 2017). Background on the whole study: An earlier analysis of under 600 of the donors reported 276 Gb of sequence data and roughly 100 million unique TCR beta sequences from about 179 million T cells. A later analysis re-examined previously published TCR beta repertoires from just over 650 donors and added high-resolution HLA genotyping to investigate patterns of TCR occurrence. The study used immunosequencing to profile the T cell repertoires of approximately 690 subjects and linked those repertoires to cytomegalovirus serostatus. The aim of the study was to test whether cataloging public T cell receptors could identify signatures of past pathogen exposure. To predict cytomegalovirus infection status, the study combined high-throughput TCR immunosequencing, statistical association of individual TCRs with disease status, and machine learning. A later genetic analysis used genome-wide SNP genotypes for about 65% of the roughly 700 donors, treating that subset as a discovery cohort. Alongside the repertoire data, information on donor age, sex, ethnicity and CMV serostatus was compiled. Roughly 300 gigabases of sequencing data and approximately 91 million unique TCR sequences made up an early release that covered roughly 670 HLA-typed donors. An earlier analysis of some 600 of the donors applied high-throughput TCR beta sequencing to assess whether each TCR beta V gene segment acted as functional or pseudogenic. Along with the roughly 700-subject first cohort, a separate validation cohort of roughly 110 different subjects was used. Across 300 to 400 genotyped donors of the cohort, an average of approximately 240,000 unique TCR beta nucleotide sequences per donor were sequenced, and around 20% of those sequences were non-productive. Four or five DR-DQ haplotypes were handled as single units for association and clustering because linkage in the cohort was strong. Both class I and class II loci were covered by HLA typing, at four-digit resolution. The genetic ancestry cluster associated with self-reported Caucasian donors included about four fifths of the roughly 390 genotyped donors. All discovery cohort repertoires had been generated using a single sequencing platform. Rather than using new phenotypic data, the later analysis identified candidate immune exposures from TCR beta sequences and from how often those sequences occurred across donors. The number of typed donors differed by locus: roughly 620-640 for A, B, C, DRB1 and DQB1; approximately 520 for DQA1; over 600 for DPA1; and around 490 for DPB1. Here is what the overall study found, with its caveats: In vitro tests confirmed that three of the cytomegalovirus-associated TCR beta chains recognize cytomegalovirus antigens. A later genetic analysis reported fewer N-insertions in productive TCRs among donors in an Asian-associated ancestry cluster than the roughly 700-donor mean. An association between a missense DCLRE1C variant and V-gene and J-gene trimming of TCR beta chains was found in a later genetic analysis and replicated in an independent cohort. The study listed 150 to 200 TCR beta chains as associated with cytomegalovirus. Linkage disequilibrium might explain the correlated functional status among segregating V segments, but an unknown experimental factor could not be ruled out. According to a later analysis, parvovirus B19, influenza, CMV and Epstein-Barr virus appeared linked to several top co-occurrence clusters. Because HLA typing was unavailable for some donors at each locus, only the typed subset was used in association tests. Across donors, most TCR sequences were observed very rarely, whereas some public TCRs were present in many individuals. The authors suggested that the approach could potentially be generalized to other disease states and immunological phenotypes. A later analysis associated 16,951 TCR beta sequences with specific HLA alleles at a false discovery rate of 0.05. The earlier analysis of a few hundred of the donors excluded 15 to 20 rarely observed V segments, including chromosome 9 orphons, because counts were too low. The classifier was reported to diagnose cytomegalovirus status with high specificity and sensitivity in both the original and validation cohorts. Compared with equally common non-associated chains, HLA-associated TCR beta chains in a later analysis were more clonally expanded and had lower generation probabilities. Some IMGT-functional V segments, including TRBV6-2 and TRBV6-3, could not be told apart with the 87-base-pair reads, so those segments were excluded. The only immune exposure information available for the cohort was CMV serostatus. When HLA alleles, especially DR and DQ, strongly co-occurred, attributing TCR associations to individual alleles was difficult. In a later analysis, the rate of TCR association differed among HLA loci, with DRB1 alleles having the most associated TCRs and HLA-C alleles having the fewest. The presence/absence analyses assumed that sequencing depth was roughly uniform across donors, and that assumption may not be true. The cohort was sequenced for TCR beta chains only, and without alpha or paired-chain data the features that could be detected were limited. An earlier analysis of several hundred of the donors showed that most TCR beta V segments appeared in productive rearrangements either about 90% or about 30% of the time, which broadly matched IMGT annotations. Most CMV-associated TCR beta chains appeared to be HLA-restricted in a later analysis, and the HLA associations seemed to be driven largely by CMV exposure. A cluster of highly shared sequence variants was judged likely to be a technical artifact of the sequencing pipeline. A further reported finding was that TCR beta sequences accurately predicted the HLA-A and HLA-B alleles for most subjects in the first cohort.

To note about this clone: Its target antigen remains unknown. Base quality data are lacking; no much larger clone is found one base away.

The cohort comprised around 700 healthy bone marrow donors. All cohort members were sampled while nominally healthy, although unrecorded immune exposures were likely present. The donor was CMV seronegative and belonged to the group of more than 300 seronegative cohort members. Every donor gave a peripheral blood sample, and the peripheral blood mononuclear cells from that sample were used for TCR beta sequencing. The Qiagen DNeasy Blood Extraction Kit was used to extract genomic DNA from the blood cell samples. CDR1 is given as SGHTA and CDR2 as FQGTGA, both from the germline V gene. Including the terminal cysteine and phenylalanine, the CDR3 comprises 13 residues. This entry keeps only the CDR3 DNA: 39 bases, framed from base 1. The germline ends are 8 bases apart after V is trimmed by 3 bases and J by 2 bases. Library preparation was by the immunoSEQ multiplex PCR assay. For the multiplex PCR, a mixture combining 60 forward primers for TCR Vbeta segments and 13 reverse primers for TCR Jbeta segments was used. The CDR3 region of rearranged TCR beta genes was amplified from genomic DNA with a multiplex PCR assay. On the Illumina HiSeq System, the amplified TCR beta libraries were sequenced as 87-base-pair reads. Under the source paper's analysis protocol: Across the roughly 600 repertoires, a later analysis counted approximately 75 million unique TCR beta chains, roughly 11 million of which were shared by at least two donors. Raw reads were error-corrected and collapsed into unique sequences with a nearest-neighbor algorithm that merged closely related sequences to remove PCR and sequencing errors. To assign V, D and J gene segments, CDR3 sequences were aligned to IMGT reference sequences. For a sequence to be retained, at least a six-nucleotide match to both a V gene segment and a J gene segment was required. A rearrangement counted as productive if the CDR3 had no stop codons and remained in frame with V and J, and every other rearrangement counted as non-productive. CDR3 was defined according to IMGT convention as the region running from the second conserved V-encoded cysteine to the conserved J-encoded phenylalanine. The earlier analysis of 500 to 750 of the donors excluded any sequence lacking an unambiguous match to a single V gene segment. An earlier analysis of a few hundred of the donors classified V segments as functional when productive rearrangements were above 56.7% and as segregating when the standard deviation between donors was above 5%. A statistical classification framework was developed to diagnose cytomegalovirus status using the catalog of TCR beta chain sequences. V and J gene assignment, in a later analysis, came from comparing TCR nucleotide sequences with IMGT/GENE-DB human TR gene sequences. A later analysis assigned CDR3 sequences and most-parsimonious VDJ recombination scenarios with the TCRdist pipeline. A later analysis defined each TCR beta chain by its CDR3 amino acid sequence plus V-gene family, and excluded reads lacking a unique V-gene family. As a way to deal with suspected cross-contamination and a sequencing artifact, a later analysis dropped hundreds of nucleotide sequences that were highly shared and had low generation probability. In a later analysis, a clonal expansion index was calculated for each public chain from normalized within-repertoire ranks of inferred template counts. A later analysis computed generation probabilities with a VDJ recombination model fitted to out-of-frame rearrangements, and checked the results against IGoR. Hypergeometric tests were used in a later analysis to score TCR-TCR, TCR-HLA and TCR-CMV co-occurrence, with a repertoire-size bias correction applied to the TCR pairs. A later analysis estimated false discovery rates by permuting HLA or CMV assignments 20 times. In a later analysis, co-occurring TCRs were grouped using DBSCAN, and TCRdist sequence similarity was added for clustering within HLA-allele-positive subsets. For co-occurrence clustering, repertoires with fewer than 30,000 or more than 120,000 public chains were excluded, along with roughly 5 repertoires with anomalous nucleotide sharing. The immuneACCESS repertoire file appears here via TCRdb, limited to in-frame rearrangements. These files lack a portion of the clones; in checked studies, under half of the deficit traces to unresolved V genes, and the cause of the others is not known. D and trimming were read from the DNA, whereas the V and J calls and clone size are those reported in that table. The sample profile shows tens of thousands of clones; about 79% of them were found once. The ten top clones hold approximately 5.7% of the sample.

The receptor comes from a female donor in good health and CMV-seronegative. Source material: PBMCs. The chain couples TRBV7-3 to TRBJ2-7; TRBD1 might be the D gene, on 6 matching bases. The DNA reads as follows: TGTGCCAGCAGCTTGGGGGCTCCCTACGAGCAGTACTTC. It translates as CASSLGAPYEQYF.